This TCR beta chain was obtained from a study of spatial heterogeneity in lung cancer. Study in general: Each unique TCR and UMI combination was seen more than ten times on average in raw reads. Study results and limitations: Blood carried ubiquitous expanded tumor TCRs more at resection than follow-up.

By share of the sample, this clonotype is medium-sized (0.01 to 0.1%). Its antigen is not known. TCRdb independently ran MiXCR on the 5' RACE reads; one entry per CDR3 protein. The sample includes around 8,000 distinct CDR3 sequences, roughly 8.6% seen only once; the top ten take roughly 44%. V shed 5 bases and J 3 bases; nucleotides not matched to a gene: 7. The CDR3 consists of 15 residues. Germline CDR1 is SGHTA and CDR2 is FQGNSA. Time point reported: sample taken at primary tumor resection. The donors, 72 patients with untreated early-stage non-small cell lung cancer, provided the samples. From tumor, nontumor lung or frozen PBMC, whole RNA was taken unsorted for sequencing.

The chain links TRBV7-2 to TRBJ2-7, with TRBD2 identical over 10 bases. This TCR was recovered from a male donor with early-stage non-small cell lung cancer. This sample comprised PBMCs, obtained at surgery. In nucleotides, the CDR3 is TGTGCCAGCAGCCCGACTAGCGGGTCTGGCTACGAGCAGTACTTC. Translating gives CASSPTSGSGYEQYF.